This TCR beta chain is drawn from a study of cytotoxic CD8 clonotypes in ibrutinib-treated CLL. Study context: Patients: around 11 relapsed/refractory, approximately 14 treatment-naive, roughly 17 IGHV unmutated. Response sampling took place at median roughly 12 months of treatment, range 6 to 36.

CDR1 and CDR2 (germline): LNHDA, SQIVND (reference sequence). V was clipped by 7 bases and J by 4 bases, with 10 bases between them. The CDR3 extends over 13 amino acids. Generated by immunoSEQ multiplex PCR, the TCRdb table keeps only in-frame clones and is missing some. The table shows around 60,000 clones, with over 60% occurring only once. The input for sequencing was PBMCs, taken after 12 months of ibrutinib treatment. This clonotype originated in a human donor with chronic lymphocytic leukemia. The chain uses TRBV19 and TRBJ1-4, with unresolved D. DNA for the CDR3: TGTGCCAGTACCCGGGGTTTTAATGAAAAACTGTTTTTT. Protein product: CASTRGFNEKLFF.